These T cell receptor beta chains were read from a single sample in a study of cytomegalovirus exposure and HLA in healthy donors. Sequenced by immunoSEQ multiplex PCR; TCRdb stores in-frame clones only, minus some. The data contain roughly 130,000 clones, approximately 76% of them singletons. Sequenced input: PBMCs. Receptors originate from a man aged 40-50 years in good health and CMV-seronegative. Both conserved end residues are part of each CDR3. A D gene is named only where the DNA matches it firmly. Clone size is not always given. Where it is, it says once, few, many or a class for expanded clones.

j_gene: TRBJ1-2
v_gene: TRBV19
abundance: few
d_gene: NA
len: 12
CDR3aa: CASERGNYGYTF
CDR3nt: TGTGCCAGCGAGAGAGGAAACTATGGCTACACCTTC

j_gene: TRBJ2-5
v_gene: TRBV6-6
abundance: NA
d_gene: NA
len: 16
CDR3aa: CASSYLGGPPQETQYF
CDR3nt: TGTGCCAGCAGTTACTTGGGGGGGCCCCCCCAAGAGACCCAGTACTTC

j_gene: TRBJ1-2
v_gene: TRBV11-2
abundance: NA
d_gene: TRBD1
len: 15
CDR3aa: CASSPSRQGTYGYTF
CDR3nt: TGTGCCAGCAGCCCGTCGAGACAGGGGACCTATGGCTACACCTTC

j_gene: TRBJ2-3
v_gene: TRBV5-1
abundance: NA
d_gene: NA
len: 15
CDR3aa: CASSLGNRGPDTQYF
CDR3nt: TGCGCCAGCAGCCTTGGGAATAGGGGCCCAGATACGCAGTATTTT

j_gene: TRBJ2-7
v_gene: TRBV9
abundance: NA
d_gene: TRBD1
len: 15
CDR3aa: CASSRPGTGGAEQYF
CDR3nt: TGTGCCAGCAGTAGACCCGGGACAGGGGGCGCCGAGCAGTACTTC

j_gene: TRBJ2-2
v_gene: TRBV19
abundance: few
d_gene: NA
len: 12
CDR3aa: CASSTHTGELFF
CDR3nt: TGTGCCAGTAGTACTCACACCGGGGAGCTGTTTTTT

j_gene: TRBJ1-2
v_gene: TRBV28
abundance: few
d_gene: NA
len: 15
CDR3aa: CASSSPLGGVHGYTF
CDR3nt: TGTGCCAGCAGTTCCCCCCTAGGGGGGGTCCATGGCTACACCTTC

j_gene: TRBJ1-6
v_gene: TRBV7-9
abundance: NA
d_gene: NA
len: 13
CDR3aa: CASSLDGNSPLHF
CDR3nt: TGTGCCAGCAGCTTAGACGGGAATTCACCCCTCCACTTT

j_gene: TRBJ2-5
v_gene: TRBV28
abundance: NA
d_gene: NA
len: 12
CDR3aa: CASSDFQETQYF
CDR3nt: TGTGCCAGTAGCGATTTCCAAGAGACCCAGTACTTC

j_gene: TRBJ2-3
v_gene: TRBV27
abundance: NA
d_gene: TRBD2
len: 20
CDR3aa: CASSPYSGTSGRGVTDTQYF
CDR3nt: TGTGCCAGCAGTCCGTATTCCGGGACTAGCGGGAGGGGGGTCACAGATACGCAGTATTTT

j_gene: TRBJ2-6
v_gene: TRBV29-1
abundance: NA
d_gene: NA
len: 12
CDR3aa: CSVRTGANVLTF
CDR3nt: TGCAGCGTGAGAACTGGGGCCAACGTCCTGACTTTC

j_gene: TRBJ1-3
v_gene: TRBV7-2
abundance: NA
d_gene: NA
len: 16
CDR3aa: CASSLALGSSGNTIYF
CDR3nt: TGTGCCAGCAGCTTAGCGCTAGGTAGCTCTGGAAACACCATATATTTT

j_gene: TRBJ2-6
v_gene: TRBV6-6
abundance: NA
d_gene: NA
len: 14
CDR3aa: CASSFTAGANGLTF
CDR3nt: TGTGCCAGCAGTTTCACAGCTGGGGCCAACGGCCTGACTTTC

j_gene: TRBJ2-7
v_gene: TRBV4-1
abundance: NA
d_gene: NA
len: 15
CDR3aa: CASSQDLVQLGEQYF
CDR3nt: TGCGCCAGCAGCCAAGATCTTGTACAGTTAGGCGAGCAGTACTTC

j_gene: TRBJ2-7
v_gene: TRBV18
abundance: few
d_gene: NA
len: 14
CDR3aa: CASSDRQFWGEQYF
CDR3nt: TGTGCCAGCTCCGATAGACAGTTCTGGGGCGAGCAGTACTTC

j_gene: TRBJ2-3
v_gene: TRBV6-4
abundance: NA
d_gene: NA
len: 15
CDR3aa: CASSDSSGATDTQYF
CDR3nt: TGTGCCAGCAGTGACTCTTCTGGGGCCACCGATACGCAGTATTTT

j_gene: TRBJ2-1
v_gene: TRBV2
abundance: NA
d_gene: NA
len: 18
CDR3aa: CASSEAGLGRGDYNEQFF
CDR3nt: TGTGCCAGCAGTGAAGCTGGGTTGGGGCGGGGCGATTACAATGAGCAGTTCTTC

j_gene: TRBJ2-7
v_gene: TRBV2
abundance: NA
d_gene: NA
len: 14
CDR3aa: CASSDPLTPYEQYF
CDR3nt: TGTGCCAGCAGTGATCCGCTAACTCCCTACGAGCAGTACTTC

j_gene: TRBJ2-1
v_gene: TRBV6-5
abundance: few
d_gene: NA
len: 14
CDR3aa: CASSYLRRGNEQFF
CDR3nt: TGTGCCAGCAGTTACTTGCGGAGGGGCAATGAGCAGTTCTTC

j_gene: TRBJ2-3
v_gene: TRBV27
abundance: NA
d_gene: TRBD2
len: 16
CDR3aa: CASSPERGASTDTQYF
CDR3nt: TGTGCCAGCAGTCCCGAGCGGGGGGCTAGCACAGATACGCAGTATTTT

j_gene: TRBJ2-3
v_gene: TRBV27
abundance: NA
d_gene: NA
len: 14
CDR3aa: CASSATMSEDTQYF
CDR3nt: TGTGCCAGCAGTGCGACCATGAGCGAAGATACGCAGTATTTT

j_gene: TRBJ2-2
v_gene: TRBV5-4
abundance: NA
d_gene: TRBD2
len: 15
CDR3aa: CASSLPSGSTGELFF
CDR3nt: TGTGCCAGCAGCTTGCCCAGCGGGAGCACCGGGGAGCTGTTTTTT

j_gene: TRBJ1-4
v_gene: TRBV28
abundance: NA
d_gene: NA
len: 14
CDR3aa: CATAIRTTNEKLFF
CDR3nt: TGTGCCACCGCAATCAGGACAACTAATGAAAAACTGTTTTTT

j_gene: TRBJ2-2
v_gene: TRBV2
abundance: NA
d_gene: TRBD1
len: 18
CDR3aa: CASGGGTGVLSNTGELFF
CDR3nt: TGTGCCAGCGGGGGAGGGACAGGGGTTCTTTCGAACACCGGGGAGCTGTTTTTT

j_gene: TRBJ1-2
v_gene: TRBV7-6
abundance: NA
d_gene: NA
len: 14
CDR3aa: CASSLAQGNYGYTF
CDR3nt: TGTGCCAGCAGCTTAGCCCAGGGGAACTATGGCTACACCTTC

j_gene: TRBJ2-7
v_gene: TRBV7-9
abundance: few
d_gene: NA
len: 14
CDR3aa: CSSSPYAGTYEQYF
CDR3nt: TGTTCCAGCAGCCCCTATGCGGGGACCTACGAGCAGTACTTC

j_gene: TRBJ1-6
v_gene: TRBV7-3
abundance: NA
d_gene: NA
len: 14
CDR3aa: CASSLRNGGSPLHF
CDR3nt: TGTGCCAGCAGCTTGCGCAATGGAGGCTCACCCCTCCACTTT

j_gene: TRBJ2-5
v_gene: TRBV5-1
abundance: NA
d_gene: TRBD2
len: 16
CDR3aa: CASSLAQAGVRETQYF
CDR3nt: TGCGCCAGCAGCTTGGCCCAAGCGGGAGTGAGGGAGACCCAGTACTTC

j_gene: TRBJ2-3
v_gene: TRBV5-1
abundance: NA
d_gene: TRBD2
len: 16
CDR3aa: CASSLPSGRDGDTQYF
CDR3nt: TGCGCCAGCAGCTTGCCGTCGGGGAGGGACGGAGATACGCAGTATTTT

j_gene: TRBJ2-3
v_gene: TRBV7-2
abundance: once
d_gene: TRBD2
len: 18
CDR3aa: CASRMRTSGGAGTDTQYF
CDR3nt: TGTGCCAGCAGGATGCGGACTAGCGGGGGGGCCGGCACAGATACGCAGTATTTT

j_gene: TRBJ1-4
v_gene: TRBV30
abundance: NA
d_gene: NA
len: 11
CDR3aa: CAWSYNEKLFF
CDR3nt: TGTGCCTGGAGCTATAATGAAAAACTGTTTTTT

j_gene: TRBJ2-7
v_gene: TRBV4-2
abundance: NA
d_gene: TRBD2
len: 15
CDR3aa: CASSEYWLAGYEQYF
CDR3nt: TGTGCCAGCAGCGAATATTGGCTAGCGGGTTACGAGCAGTACTTC

j_gene: TRBJ2-7
v_gene: TRBV28
abundance: NA
d_gene: NA
len: 13
CDR3aa: CASSLDSVYEQYF
CDR3nt: TGTGCCAGCAGTTTGGACAGCGTCTACGAGCAGTACTTC

j_gene: TRBJ2-1
v_gene: TRBV29-1
abundance: NA
d_gene: TRBD2
len: 14
CDR3aa: CSVEGLAGINEQFF
CDR3nt: TGCAGCGTTGAAGGCCTAGCGGGGATCAATGAGCAGTTCTTC

j_gene: TRBJ2-1
v_gene: TRBV5-7
abundance: few
d_gene: NA
len: 13
CDR3aa: CASTPAQGNEQFF
CDR3nt: TGTGCCAGCACCCCGGCGCAGGGGAATGAGCAGTTCTTC

j_gene: TRBJ2-7
v_gene: TRBV20-1
abundance: NA
d_gene: NA
len: 11
CDR3aa: CSLAGTYEQYF
CDR3nt: TGCAGTCTGGCGGGCACCTACGAGCAGTACTTC